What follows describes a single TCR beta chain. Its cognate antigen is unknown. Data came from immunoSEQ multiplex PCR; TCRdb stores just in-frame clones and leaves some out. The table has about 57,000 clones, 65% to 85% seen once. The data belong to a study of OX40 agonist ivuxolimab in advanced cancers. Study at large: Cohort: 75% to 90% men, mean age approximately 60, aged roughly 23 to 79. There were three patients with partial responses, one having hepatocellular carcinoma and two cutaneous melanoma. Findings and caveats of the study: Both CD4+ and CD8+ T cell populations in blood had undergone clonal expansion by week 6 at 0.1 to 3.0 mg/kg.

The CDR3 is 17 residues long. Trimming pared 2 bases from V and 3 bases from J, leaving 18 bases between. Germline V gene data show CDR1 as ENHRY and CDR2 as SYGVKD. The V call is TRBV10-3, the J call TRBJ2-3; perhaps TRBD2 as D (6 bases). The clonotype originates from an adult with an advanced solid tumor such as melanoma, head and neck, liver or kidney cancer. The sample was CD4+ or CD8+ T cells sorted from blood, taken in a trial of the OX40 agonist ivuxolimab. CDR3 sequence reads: CAISEPDRTGGTDTQYF. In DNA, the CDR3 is TGTGCCATCAGTGAGCCGGATCGGACCGGAGGGACAGATACGCAGTATTTT.